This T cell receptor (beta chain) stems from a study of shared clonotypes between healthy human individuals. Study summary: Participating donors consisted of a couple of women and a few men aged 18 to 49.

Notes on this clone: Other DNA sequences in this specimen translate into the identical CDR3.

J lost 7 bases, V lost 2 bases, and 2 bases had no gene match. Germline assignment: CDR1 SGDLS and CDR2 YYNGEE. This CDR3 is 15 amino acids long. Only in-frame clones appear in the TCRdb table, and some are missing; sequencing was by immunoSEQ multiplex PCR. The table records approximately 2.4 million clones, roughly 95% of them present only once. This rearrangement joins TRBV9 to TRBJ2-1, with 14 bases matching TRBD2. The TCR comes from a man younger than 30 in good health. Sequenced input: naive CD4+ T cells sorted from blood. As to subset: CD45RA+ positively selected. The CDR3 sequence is CASSVTSGRGNEQFF. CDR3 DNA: TGTGCCAGCAGCGTGACTAGCGGGAGGGGAAATGAGCAGTTCTTC.